This T cell receptor (beta chain) was recovered during a study of T cells in tumors after PD-1 blockade. Turning to the study itself: Treatment was either pembrolizumab 200 mg every 3 weeks or cemiplimab 350 mg every 2 weeks. Blood samples averaged 113,528 templates (range roughly 24,679-270,000) and 35,000 or so unique clonotypes.

V lost 3 bases to trimming and J lost 1 base, with 7 bases between them. Germline CDR1 is SGHRS and CDR2 is YFSETQ. This CDR3 has 13 residues. TCRdb keeps only in-frame clones here, not all; method: immunoSEQ multiplex PCR. The table includes about 33,000 clones, just under 80% detected once. The sequence came from a human donor with basal cell carcinoma. The chain uses TRBV5-1 and TRBJ1-1; tentative D call: TRBD1 (5 bases). The material was PBMCs, obtained before anti-PD-1 treatment. The CDR3 DNA reads TGCGCCAGCAGCTCGCAGGGGAACACTGAAGCTTTCTTT. The encoded protein is CASSSQGNTEAFF.